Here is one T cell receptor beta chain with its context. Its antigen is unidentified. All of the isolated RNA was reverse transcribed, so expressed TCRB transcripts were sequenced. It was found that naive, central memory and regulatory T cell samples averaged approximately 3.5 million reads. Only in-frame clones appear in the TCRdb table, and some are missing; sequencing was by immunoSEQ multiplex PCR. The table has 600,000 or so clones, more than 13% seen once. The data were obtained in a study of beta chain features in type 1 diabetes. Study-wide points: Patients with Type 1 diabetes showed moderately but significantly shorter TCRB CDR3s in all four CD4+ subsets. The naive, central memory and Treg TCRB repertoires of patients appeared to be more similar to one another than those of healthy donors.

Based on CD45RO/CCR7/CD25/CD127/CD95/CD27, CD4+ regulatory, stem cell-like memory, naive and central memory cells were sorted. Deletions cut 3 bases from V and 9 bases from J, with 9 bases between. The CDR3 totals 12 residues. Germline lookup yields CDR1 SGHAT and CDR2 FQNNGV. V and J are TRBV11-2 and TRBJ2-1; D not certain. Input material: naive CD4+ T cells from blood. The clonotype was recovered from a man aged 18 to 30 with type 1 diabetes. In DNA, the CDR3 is TGTGCCAGCAGCTTTCAGGCCCGTGAGCAGTTCTTC. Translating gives CASSFQAREQFF.